The next 17 T cell receptor beta chains were all read from a single sample in a study of blood T cell repertoires in COVID-19. Repertoires were generated with immunoSEQ multiplex PCR, while TCRdb's copy carries only in-frame clones and drops some. In the table there are around 220,000 clones, about 82% of which are singletons. The sequencing sample was made of peripheral blood. The source is a woman aged 80 or over with acute or convalescent COVID-19.

The J gene is TRBJ1-2, the V gene TRBV3-1 (or the pseudogene TRBV3-2); TRBD1 matches at 9 bases. V gave up 1 base and J gave up 2 bases; unmatched junction bases: 5. Germline loops: CDR1 LGHDT, CDR2 YNNKEL (reference sequence). The CDR3 loop spans 16 amino acids. The CDR3 reads CASSQVAGTGNYGYTF. The CDR3 nucleotides are TGTGCCAGCAGCCAAGTAGCCGGGACAGGGAACTATGGCTACACCTTC.

The chain is built from TRBV7-9 and TRBJ1-2; maybe TRBD1 (5 bases). The germline V gene encodes CDR1 SEHNR and CDR2 FQNEAQ (reference sequence). V was clipped by 5 bases and J by 8 bases, with 18 bases between them. The CDR3 sequence is 14 residues long. Written as DNA, the CDR3 is TGTGCCAGCAGCCCACAAGCCGGACAAGGGGGCTACACCTTC. It specifies CASSPQAGQGGYTF.

The gene calls are TRBV5-1 and TRBJ1-4, with TRBD1 matching over 9 bases. The V gene end was trimmed by 4 bases and the J gene end by 5 bases; junction bases not matched to a gene: 6. CDR1 and CDR2 (germline): SGHRS, YFSETQ. CDR3 length: 15 amino acids. In DNA form, the CDR3 reads TGCGCCAGCAGCCAAGGACAGGGGCTAAATGAAAAACTGTTTTTT. The encoded protein is CASSQGQGLNEKLFF.

The gene calls are TRBV11-2 and TRBJ2-1; TRBD2 matches 13 bases. The trim removed 2 bases at V and 4 bases at J, leaving 2 bases unmatched. The CDR3 totals 16 residues. Germline V gene sequence: CDR1 SGHAT, CDR2 FQNNGV. CDR3 amino acids: CASSLRTSGGYNEQFF. The CDR3 DNA follows: TGTGCCAGCAGCTTACGGACTAGCGGGGGTTACAATGAGCAGTTCTTC.

V is TRBV7-8 and J is TRBJ1-4; 12 nucleotides line up with TRBD1. The CDR3 length is 15 residues. Per germline, CDR1 SGHVS and CDR2 FQNEAQ. V was clipped by 5 bases and J by 7 bases; unmatched bases: 5. CDR3: CASSGTGGVGEKLFF. CDR3 sequence (DNA): TGTGCCAGCAGCGGGACAGGGGGCGTGGGTGAAAAACTGTTTTTT.

This clone was counted between two and nine times. This sequence joins TRBV6-5 and TRBJ2-6; D unresolved. The CDR3 is 15 residues long. Trimming pared 4 bases from V and 4 bases from J, leaving 11 bases between. Per germline, CDR1 MNHEY and CDR2 SVGAGI. DNA for the CDR3: TGTGCCAGCAGTTTATTCTCGTCGGGGGCCAACGTCCTGACTTTC. It yields the protein CASSLFSSGANVLTF.

This clone appeared a few times. The gene calls are TRBV27 and TRBJ2-5, with TRBD2 matching over 11 bases. With V trimmed by 2 bases and J by 2 bases, 4 bases remained unmatched. This CDR3 spans 16 amino acids. CDR1 is MNHEY and CDR2 is SMNVEV in the germline V gene (reference sequence). CDR3 in DNA: TGTGCCAGCAGTTTACTAGCGGGGGGTCCGCAAGAGACCCAGTACTTC. This gives the protein CASSLLAGGPQETQYF.

In this sample, this clone turned up a few times. The chain couples TRBV27 to TRBJ2-6; 8 bases are shared with TRBD1. The CDR3 extends over 16 amino acids. The V gene end was trimmed by 6 bases and the J gene end by 4 bases; junction bases not matched to a gene: 8. Germline V gives CDR1 MNHEY, CDR2 SMNVEV (reference sequence). CDR3 amino acids: CASSFLAGGGANVLTF. The DNA of the CDR3 is TGTGCCAGCAGCTTTCTGGCAGGGGGCGGGGCCAACGTCCTGACTTTC.

J is TRBJ1-2 and V is TRBV5-5; weak D call: TRBD1 (5 bases). V lost 6 bases and J lost 4, with 13 bases in between. This CDR3 has 13 amino acids. Germline V CDR1 and CDR2: SGHKS, YYEKEE (reference sequence). The DNA of the CDR3 is TGTGCCAGCAAGACCTTTACAGGCTATGGCTACACCTTC. It codes for CASKTFTGYGYTF. Filled out from reference TRBV5-5 and TRBJ1-2, the complete variable domain reads DAGVTQSPTHLIKTRGQQVTLRCSPISGHKSVSWYQQVLGQGPQFIFQYYEKEERGRGNFPDRFSARQFPNYSSELNVNALLLGDSALYLCASKTFTGYGYTFGSGTRLTVV.

The chain couples TRBV5-6 to TRBJ1-1, with 8 bases that match TRBD1. Germline V gene data show CDR1 as SGHDT and CDR2 as YYEEEE. V dropped 0 bases and J dropped 1; count of bases not matched to a gene: 8. The CDR3 runs to 17 residues. CDR3 in DNA: TGTGCCAGCAGCTTGGTAGGACAGGGCCAATGGAACACTGAAGCTTTCTTT. Amino acids: CASSLVGQGQWNTEAFF.

This sequence joins TRBV2 and TRBJ2-1, with 9 bases identical to TRBD2. Germline V lookup: CDR1 SNHLY, CDR2 FYNNEI. Unmatched junction bases numbered 10, after V lost 6 bases and J lost 10 bases. The CDR3 runs to 14 residues. The CDR3 DNA follows: TGTGCCAGCAGGGCTACCGCGGGGGGGACGGAGCAGTTCTTC. Protein sequence: CASRATAGGTEQFF.

In this sample, this clone turned up a few times. The J gene is TRBJ2-3, the V gene TRBV4-1; 8 bases align to TRBD2. Unmatched junction bases numbered 6, after V lost 0 bases and J lost 4 bases. Germline V gives CDR1 MGHRA, CDR2 YSYEKL. There are 16 residues in the CDR3. The CDR3 region has the DNA TGCGCCAGCAGCCAAGATACCGGGGGGGCCGCAGATACGCAGTATTTT. Its protein is CASSQDTGGAADTQYF.

CDR3 region: CASSAGTGPSNYGYTF. The CDR3 nucleotides are TGTGCCAGTAGCGCCGGGACAGGGCCATCTAACTATGGCTACACCTTC. This chain joins TRBV19 and TRBJ1-2; TRBD1 matches 9 bases. The CDR3 consists of 16 residues. After removal of 6 bases from V and 0 bases from J, the junction contained 8 bases not matched to a gene. Germline CDR1 and CDR2: LNHDA and SQIVND (reference sequence).

This clone was seen a handful of times. CDR3 sequence (DNA): TGTGCCAGCTCCGGAGTCAGGGGGAACACTGAAGCTTTCTTT. Translating it yields CASSGVRGNTEAFF. The V gene is TRBV6-6, the J gene TRBJ1-1, with D possibly being TRBD1 (6 bases). The CDR3 loop spans 14 amino acids. CDR1 is MNHNY and CDR2 is SVGAGI in the germline V gene (reference sequence). V lost 8 bases, J lost 1 base, and 14 bases lay in between.

The chain recombines TRBV28 with TRBJ1-4, with 7 bases matching TRBD1. The CDR3 is made up of 15 amino acids. V shed 2 bases and J 6 bases; nucleotides not matched to a gene: 6. Germline V CDR1 and CDR2: MDHEN, SYDVKM. The CDR3 DNA follows: TGTGCCAGCAGTTTACCCGGAACAGGGGATGAAAAACTGTTTTTT. Translating gives CASSLPGTGDEKLFF.

The genes are TRBV3-1 (or the pseudogene TRBV3-2) and TRBJ2-7; 7 bases fit TRBD1. The CDR3 loop spans 15 amino acids. Trimming cost V 3 bases and J 9 bases; bases outside gene matches: 14. Germline-derived CDR1 and CDR2 are LGHDT and YNNKEL (reference sequence). The CDR3 is CASSQELTRGGAQYF. CDR3 DNA sequence: TGTGCCAGCAGCCAGGAACTTACCCGAGGGGGCGCGCAGTACTTC.

CDR3: CASSQRAGGYEQFF. DNA of the CDR3: TGTGCCAGCAGCCAGCGGGCAGGGGGCTATGAGCAGTTCTTC. The chain employs TRBV3-1 (or the pseudogene TRBV3-2) and TRBJ2-1; 8 bases align to TRBD1. Trimming took 3 bases from V and 8 from J; bases not matched to a gene: 6. Looked up from germline, CDR1 is LGHDT and CDR2 is YNNKEL (reference sequence). The CDR3 length is 14 residues.